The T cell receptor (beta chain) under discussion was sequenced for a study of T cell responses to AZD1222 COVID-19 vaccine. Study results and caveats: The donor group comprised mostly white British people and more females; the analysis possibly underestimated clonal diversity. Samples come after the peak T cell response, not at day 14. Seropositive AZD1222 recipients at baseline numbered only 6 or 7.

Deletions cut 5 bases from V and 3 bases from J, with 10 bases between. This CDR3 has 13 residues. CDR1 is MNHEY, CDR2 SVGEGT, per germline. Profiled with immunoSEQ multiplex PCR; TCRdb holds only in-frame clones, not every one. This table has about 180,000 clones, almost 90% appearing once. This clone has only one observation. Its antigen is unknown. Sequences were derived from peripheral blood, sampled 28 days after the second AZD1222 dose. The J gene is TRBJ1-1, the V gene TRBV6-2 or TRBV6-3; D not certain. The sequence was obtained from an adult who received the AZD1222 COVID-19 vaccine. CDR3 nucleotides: TGTGCCAGCAGTCCACAGTTTTACACTGAAGCTTTCTTT. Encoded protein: CASSPQFYTEAFF.